This T cell receptor (beta chain) stems from a study of CD8 T cells in ankylosing spondylitis. General study results and limits: One TCR beta motif, made up of eight highly homologous variants, appeared characteristic of ankylosing spondylitis blood. Reportedly, significant enrichment of disease-linked clones occurred in matched ankylosing spondylitis synovial fluid.

This clonotype was counted a few times. Antigen: not known. Between the trimmed V and J ends, which lost 1 base and 1 base, there was a span of 11 bases. CDR1 and CDR2 from the germline V gene are SGHTA and FQGNSA. The CDR3 runs 15 residues. Quantitative 5'-RACE with molecular barcodes produced the TCR beta libraries. MiXCR, run by TCRdb on the 5' RACE reads, gives a single entry per CDR3 protein. There are some 150,000 distinct CDR3 sequences in the sample; over 9.5% occur only once, and 4.1% lies in the top ten. This clonotype was sampled from a female donor with ankylosing spondylitis or in good health (not recorded which). Sequencing was done on a sample of blood, either unsorted or a sorted T cell fraction (not recorded which). This sequence joins TRBV7-2 and TRBJ2-7; D possibly corresponds to TRBD1 (7 bases). The CDR3 nucleotides read TGTGCCAGCAGCTTAGGGAGGGGGCGTTCCTACGAGCAGTACTTC. It specifies CASSLGRGRSYEQYF.